This record covers a single T cell receptor beta chain. In the authors' workflow: Scientists estimated how many nucleated cells there were by amplifying reference gene primers. TCRdb's table, derived via immunoSEQ multiplex PCR, lists solely in-frame clones and lacks some. V and J calls and clone size are those listed in that table; D and trimming were worked out from the DNA. In the table there are roughly 80,000 clones, over 80% of which are singletons. The entry originates in a study of blood T cell repertoires in COVID-19. Study at large: Sites in the United States, Italy and Spain provided acute and convalescent COVID-19 samples. Nucleic acid was either cDNA or gDNA, and it came from T cells, B-cell-depleted T cells, or PBMCs.

This CDR3 spans 12 amino acids. CDR1 MDHEN and CDR2 SYDVKM come from the germline V gene. V lost 7 bases and J lost 8; bases outside the gene matches: 5. The sequenced sample consisted of peripheral blood. The rearrangement links TRBV28 to TRBJ2-1; 7 nucleotides line up with TRBD1. This receptor was taken from a man in his forties or fifties with active COVID-19. CDR3 in DNA: TGTGCCAGCACCCTGACAGGGTATGAGCAGTTCTTC. Amino acid sequence: CASTLTGYEQFF.